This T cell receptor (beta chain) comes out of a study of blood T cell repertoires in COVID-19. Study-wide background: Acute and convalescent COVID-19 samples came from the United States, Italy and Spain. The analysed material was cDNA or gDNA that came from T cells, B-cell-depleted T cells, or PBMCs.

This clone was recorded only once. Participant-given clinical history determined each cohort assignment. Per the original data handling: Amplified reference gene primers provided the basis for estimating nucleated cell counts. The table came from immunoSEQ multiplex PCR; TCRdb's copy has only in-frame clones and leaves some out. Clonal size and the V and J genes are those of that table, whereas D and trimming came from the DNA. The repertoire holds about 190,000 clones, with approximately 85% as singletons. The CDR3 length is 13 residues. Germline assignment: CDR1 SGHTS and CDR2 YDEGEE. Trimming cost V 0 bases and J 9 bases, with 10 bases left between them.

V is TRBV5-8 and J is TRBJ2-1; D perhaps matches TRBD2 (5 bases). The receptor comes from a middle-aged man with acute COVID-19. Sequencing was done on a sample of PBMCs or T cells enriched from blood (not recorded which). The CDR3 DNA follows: TGTGCCAGCAGCTTGGCTCGGACTTCTGAGCAGTTCTTC. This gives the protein CASSLARTSEQFF.